A single sample is the source of the 25 T cell receptor beta chains below, sequenced in a study of response to subunit inactivated influenza vaccine. Each CDR3 protein gets one entry after TCRdb re-called the RT-PCR reads with MiXCR. The sample has about 780,000 distinct CDR3 sequences; roughly 20% are singletons. The sequences come from PBMCs from blood, collected more than 4 days after vaccination. These receptor sequences come from a man aged 45-60 years who received an inactivated influenza vaccine.

This clonotype showed up just once. The chain combines TRBV10-3 with TRBJ2-7; the match to TRBD2 covers 14 bases. The CDR3 extends over 16 amino acids. CDR1 and CDR2 (germline): ENHRY, SYGVKD. V shed 6 bases and J 5 bases; nucleotides not matched to a gene: 9. The CDR3 spells CAIRPTSGRANDEQYF. The CDR3 DNA follows: TGTGCCATCAGACCGACTAGCGGGAGGGCCAACGACGAGCAGTACTTC.

In this sample, this clonotype turned up a few times. The V call is TRBV6-1, the J call TRBJ1-6; TRBD1 matches 10 bases. Per germline, CDR1 MNHNS and CDR2 SASEGT. This CDR3 has 15 amino acids. V gave up 6 bases and J gave up 8 bases; unmatched junction bases: 7. The CDR3 sequence is CASSKGQGYDSPLHF. The CDR3 DNA follows: TGTGCCAGCAGCAAGGGACAGGGGTATGATTCACCCCTCCACTTT.

This clonotype was seen a handful of times. CDR3 region: CSARDPGVNQPQHF. The CDR3 nucleotides are TGCAGTGCTAGAGATCCAGGGGTTAATCAGCCCCAGCATTTT. The chain employs TRBV20-1 and TRBJ1-5; a weak D match, TRBD1 (6 bases). The germline gives CDR1 DFQATT, CDR2 SNEGSKA (reference sequence). Trimming removed 0 bases at V and 4 bases at J, with 10 bases between. The CDR3 totals 14 residues.

The V gene is TRBV5-1, the J gene TRBJ1-2; 7 bases agree with TRBD1. V lost 3 bases, J lost 6 bases, and 20 bases stayed unmatched. Germline V lookup: CDR1 SGHRS, CDR2 YFSETQ. The length of the CDR3 is 18 residues. The DNA of the CDR3 is TGCGCCAGCAGCTCCACACTGTCGGTTGGAGGGGGCGCAGATGGCTACACCTTC. This encodes CASSSTLSVGGGADGYTF.

This clonotype has more than one count but fewer than ten. The chain combines TRBV7-9 with TRBJ1-1; 8 bases fit TRBD1. The CDR3 spans 13 residues. The germline V gene encodes CDR1 SEHNR and CDR2 FQNEAQ (reference sequence). The junction had 6 bases not matched to a gene; V was cut back by 6 bases and J by 6 bases. This CDR3 is CASRPGQAPEAFF. Written as DNA, the CDR3 is TGTGCCAGCAGGCCGGGACAGGCCCCTGAAGCTTTCTTT. Supplemented by reference TRBV7-9 and TRBJ1-1, the full variable domain reads DTGVSQNPRHKITKRGQNVTFRCDPISEHNRLYWYRQTLGQGPEFLTYFQNEAQLEKSRLLSDRFSAERPKGSFSTLEIQRTEQGDSAMYLCASRPGQAPEAFFGQGTRLTVV.

In this sample, this clonotype turned up many times. The chain joins TRBV12-3 or TRBV12-4 to TRBJ2-7; weak D call: TRBD2 (6 bases). CDR3 length: 14 amino acids. The V end was cut by 6 bases, the J end by 1 base, with 13 bases between. The CDR3 is CASSLDGRSYEQYF. The CDR3 DNA reads as TGTGCCAGCAGCCTGGACGGGAGATCCTACGAGCAGTACTTC.

The table lists this clonotype with a few counts. The chain joins TRBV4-2 to TRBJ2-1, with a tentative D call TRBD2 (5 bases). The CDR3 has 17 amino acids. V gave up 3 bases and J gave up 3 bases, with 18 bases separating them. Germline assignment: CDR1 LGHNA and CDR2 YNFKEQ. The CDR3 DNA is TGTGCCAGCAGCCAGACCCAGAGAAGCGGAGTCTACAATGAGCAGTTCTTC. Translated: CASSQTQRSGVYNEQFF.

The table lists this clonotype with many counts. The chain links TRBV7-2 to TRBJ2-5; TRBD1 might be the D (6 bases). Trimming cost V 6 bases and J 3 bases, with 11 bases left between them. The CDR3 consists of 13 residues. The germline CDR1 and CDR2 sequences are SGHTA and FQGNSA. CDR3 residues: CASSSGGEETQYF. CDR3 coding DNA: TGTGCCAGCAGTTCTGGGGGCGAAGAGACCCAGTACTTC.

This clonotype was counted only a few times. V gene TRBV20-1 combines with J gene TRBJ2-3; 7 bases map to TRBD2. After removal of 6 bases from V and 1 base from J, the junction contained 10 bases not matched to a gene. This CDR3 is 15 amino acids long. Germline values: CDR1 DFQATT, CDR2 SNEGSKA (reference sequence). In DNA, the CDR3 is TGCAGTGCCGACCCCAGCGGGGACCGCACAGATACGCAGTATTTT. Translation gives CSADPSGDRTDTQYF.

V and J are TRBV29-1 and TRBJ1-1; TRBD1 agrees at 8 bases. The CDR3 has 13 amino acids. V gave up 4 bases and J gave up 6 bases; unmatched junction bases: 7. Germline V CDR1 and CDR2: SQVTM, ANQGSEA. The CDR3 sequence is CSVGQGSGAEAFF. In DNA form, the CDR3 reads TGCAGCGTTGGACAGGGGTCGGGCGCTGAAGCTTTCTTT.

The chain combines TRBV7-2 with TRBJ2-5; D is unclear. The CDR3 covers 13 residues. Germline CDR1 reads SGHTA; CDR2 reads FQGNSA. Trimming left V 7 bases short and J 4 bases short, with 13 bases between. Here the CDR3 DNA reads TGTGCCAGCACCCGGTCCCCAGCAGAGACCCAGTACTTC. Protein: CASTRSPAETQYF.

In this sample, this clonotype turned up a few times. This sequence joins TRBV10-3 and TRBJ2-7; maybe TRBD2 (6 bases). The CDR3 length is 14 residues. The V gene's germline CDR1 is ENHRY and CDR2 SYGVKD. V dropped 5 bases and J dropped 1 base, with 12 bases sitting between them. In nucleotides, the CDR3 is TGTGCCATCAGTCCGGGACTGGGTTCCTACGAGCAGTACTTC. Translating it yields CAISPGLGSYEQYF.

This clonotype was counted between two and nine times. J is TRBJ2-5 and V is TRBV28; 11 bases match TRBD1. V lost 4 bases to trimming and J lost 9 bases; unmatched junction nucleotides: 13. Germline loops: CDR1 MDHEN, CDR2 SYDVKM. This CDR3 has 16 amino acids. CDR3 DNA: TGTGCCAGCAGTTCCGGGACAGGGGGATTTTGGGGGCCCCAGTACTTC. Translation: CASSSGTGGFWGPQYF.

This clonotype appeared a few times. The rearrangement uses TRBV12-3 or TRBV12-4 and TRBJ2-3, with D uncertain. The V and J ends lost 0 bases and 3 bases respectively, with 13 bases between them. The CDR3 loop spans 16 amino acids. The CDR3 DNA reads TGTGCCAGCAGTTTAGCAGGGTTAAGGTCTACAGATACGCAGTATTTT. Protein sequence: CASSLAGLRSTDTQYF.

This clonotype was observed a handful of times. The V gene is TRBV7-2, the J gene TRBJ2-7; D might be TRBD1 (6 bases). The CDR3 has 14 residues. CDR1 is SGHTA and CDR2 is FQGNSA in the germline V gene. V was clipped by 1 base and J by 6 bases, with 13 bases between them. CDR3 coding DNA: TGTGCCAGCAGCTTAGGTAACAGGGCGAGCGAGCAGTACTTC. Its translation is CASSLGNRASEQYF.

In this sample, this clonotype turned up a few times. The chain recombines TRBV20-1 with TRBJ1-2; D perhaps matches TRBD1 (5 bases). Trimming removed 5 bases at V and 0 bases at J, with 10 bases between. The CDR3 is made up of 13 amino acids. The germline gives CDR1 DFQATT, CDR2 SNEGSKA (reference sequence). The CDR3 sequence: CSARDVANYGYTF. CDR3 nucleotide sequence: TGCAGTGCTCGGGACGTAGCTAACTATGGCTACACCTTC.

V and J are TRBV29-1 and TRBJ2-7, with TRBD2 identical over 7 bases. Trimming took 0 bases from V and 2 from J; bases not matched to a gene: 7. The length of the CDR3 is 15 residues. Germline loops: CDR1 SQVTM, CDR2 ANQGSEA. The DNA of the CDR3 is TGCAGCGTTGAAGATAGGGTGGCGGGGGCCTACGAGCAGTACTTC. Translating gives CSVEDRVAGAYEQYF.

This chain connects TRBV7-8 to TRBJ2-4; tentatively, D is TRBD2 (5 bases). V lost 1 base, J lost 8 bases, and 12 bases lay in between. This CDR3 comprises 14 residues. The germline V gene has CDR1 SGHVS and CDR2 FQNEAQ. Written as DNA, the CDR3 is TGTGCCAGCAGCTTAGATCCGGGGAGAGACATTCAGTACTTC. Residues: CASSLDPGRDIQYF.

The V and J genes are TRBV7-6 and TRBJ1-1, with TRBD1 as a possible D gene (5 bases). The CDR3 covers 13 residues. CDR1 is SGHVS and CDR2 is FNYEAQ in the germline V gene. V was cut by 5 bases and J by 9 bases, with 16 bases left in between. The CDR3, as DNA: TGTGCCAGCAGCCCAACAGAGGCAGGGCAAGCTTTCTTT. Translated, it gives CASSPTEAGQAFF.

In this sample, this clonotype turned up a few times. The rearrangement joins TRBV28 to TRBJ2-2, with TRBD2 matching over 11 bases. This CDR3 is 15 amino acids long. Trimming at V came to 10 bases and at J to 6 bases, leaving 10 bases not matched to a gene. Germline loops: CDR1 MDHEN, CDR2 SYDVKM. The CDR3 reads CATHRDSGGAGELFF. DNA for the CDR3: TGTGCCACCCACCGGGATAGCGGGGGGGCCGGGGAGCTGTTTTTT.

In its sample, this clonotype was seen a few times. The J gene is TRBJ2-3, the V gene TRBV7-2, with TRBD2 identical over 10 bases. V dropped 0 bases and J dropped 15; count of bases not matched to a gene: 3. The CDR3 spans 12 residues. In germline, CDR1 is SGHTA, CDR2 FQGNSA. The CDR3 nucleotides are TGTGCCAGCAGCTTAGCAGGGACTAGCGTTTATTTT. This codes for CASSLAGTSVYF.

V gene TRBV5-8 combines with J gene TRBJ2-7, with 10 bases aligning to TRBD1. The germline CDR1 and CDR2 sequences are SGHTS and YDEGEE. V was clipped by 4 bases and J by 4 bases; unmatched bases: 11. This CDR3 has 16 amino acids. The DNA for the CDR3 is TGTGCCAGCAGCCACCTAGTGACAGGGGGCGCGTACGAGCAGTACTTC. Protein sequence: CASSHLVTGGAYEQYF.

This clonotype has only a few counts. The chain couples TRBV7-9 to TRBJ1-2; 7 bases fit TRBD1. CDR3 length: 14 amino acids. The V gene end was trimmed by 5 bases and the J gene end by 8 bases; junction bases not matched to a gene: 11. CDR1 and CDR2 from the germline V gene are SEHNR and FQNEAQ (reference sequence). CDR3 bases: TGTGCCAGCAGCCGGGACAGCGTCTTGTGGGGCTACACCTTC. Translating gives CASSRDSVLWGYTF.

In its sample, this clonotype was seen once. The chain joins TRBV20-1 to TRBJ2-5; no reliable D call. Germline CDR1 reads DFQATT; CDR2 reads SNEGSKA (reference sequence). The CDR3 loop spans 14 amino acids. Deletions cut 1 base from V and 4 bases from J, with 13 bases between. The CDR3 sequence is CSARGPILIETQYF. The CDR3 DNA sequence: TGCAGTGCTAGAGGTCCGATATTAATAGAGACCCAGTACTTC.

The J gene is TRBJ2-1, the V gene TRBV20-1, with unresolved D. V lost 0 bases and J lost 12, with 12 bases in between. This CDR3 is 12 amino acids long. CDR1 is DFQATT, CDR2 SNEGSKA, per germline (reference sequence). CDR3: CSARDVLAVQFF. The CDR3, as DNA: TGCAGTGCTAGAGATGTACTGGCAGTGCAGTTCTTC.